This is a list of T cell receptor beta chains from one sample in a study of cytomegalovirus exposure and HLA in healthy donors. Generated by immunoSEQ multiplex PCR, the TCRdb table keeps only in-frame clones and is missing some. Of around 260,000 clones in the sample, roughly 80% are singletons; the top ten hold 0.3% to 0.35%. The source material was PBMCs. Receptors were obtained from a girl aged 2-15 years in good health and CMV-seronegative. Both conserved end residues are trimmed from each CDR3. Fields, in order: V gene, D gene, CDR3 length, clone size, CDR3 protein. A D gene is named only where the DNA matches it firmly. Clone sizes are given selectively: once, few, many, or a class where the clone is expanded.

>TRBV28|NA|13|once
ASSSPDRFNEKLF
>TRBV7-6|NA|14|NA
ASSLYLDNSYNEQF
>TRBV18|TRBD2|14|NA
ASSLRAGAFQETQY
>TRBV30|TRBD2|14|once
AWSVSLAGDNNEQF
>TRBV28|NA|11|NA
ASVGLTNEKLF
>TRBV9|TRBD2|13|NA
ASSRGLAGEYEQY
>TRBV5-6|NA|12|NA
ASSSFAGIYGYT
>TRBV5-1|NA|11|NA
ASTPGDDYEQY
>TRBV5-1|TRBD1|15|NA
ASSLALSTGGSGELF
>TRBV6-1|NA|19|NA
ASSEAKGTRPGSEAKNIQY
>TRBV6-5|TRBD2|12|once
ASSYDIWGGVLF
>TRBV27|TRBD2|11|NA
ASSLSGSNEQF
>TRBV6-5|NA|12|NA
ASSIQRKVEKLF
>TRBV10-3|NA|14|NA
AISEQIQTPNEKLF
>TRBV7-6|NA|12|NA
ASSPTGGTAEAF
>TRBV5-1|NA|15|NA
ASSNKATGSSYNEQF
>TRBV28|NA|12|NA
ASSLRPTYNEQF
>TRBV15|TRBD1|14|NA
ATFTSGQGASVEQF
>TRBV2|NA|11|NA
ASSPERSYEQY
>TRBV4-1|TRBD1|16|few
ASSRGTGGGSYNSPLH
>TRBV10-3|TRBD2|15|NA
AISSPLTSGRPGEQF
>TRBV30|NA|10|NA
AVDGASYEQY
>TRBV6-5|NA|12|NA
ASSYLTGGSEQY
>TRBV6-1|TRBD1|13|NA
ASIGQGLLMGGYT
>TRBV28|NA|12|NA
ASSLWGGGNTIY
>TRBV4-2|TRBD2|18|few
ASSQDPAGGHQSHTDTQY
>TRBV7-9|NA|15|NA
ASSSLLRTGSGTEAF
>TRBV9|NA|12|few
ASSVGGRYSPLH
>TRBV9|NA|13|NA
ASSPWGGGGSEAF
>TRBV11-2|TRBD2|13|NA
ASSPLGLAGYEQY
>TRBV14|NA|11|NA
ASSPPGGSGYT
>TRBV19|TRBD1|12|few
ASSLKGQWTEAF
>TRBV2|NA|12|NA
ASLIALAYNEQF
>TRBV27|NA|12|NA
ASSWRGHYNEQF
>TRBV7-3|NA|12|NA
ASSFLPDSDEQF
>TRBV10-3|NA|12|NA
AIRRQVMNTEAF
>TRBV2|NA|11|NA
ASTGQRSYEQY
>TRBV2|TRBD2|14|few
ASSESQLAGGNEQF
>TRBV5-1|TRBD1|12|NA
ASSTGQANTEAF
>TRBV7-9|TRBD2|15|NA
ASSLSSGRANSDTQY
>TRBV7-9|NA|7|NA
ASSSAPD
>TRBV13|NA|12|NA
ASSLGGGRKQQF
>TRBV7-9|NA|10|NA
SSSPGHIEQY
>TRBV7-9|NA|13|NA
ASSLGGTLHEKLF
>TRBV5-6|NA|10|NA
ASSQDQGQAF
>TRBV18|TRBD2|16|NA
ASSSEGLAGGNYNEQF
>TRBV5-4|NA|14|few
ASSLGALTSTDTQY
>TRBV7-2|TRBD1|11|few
ASSPDRDYGYT
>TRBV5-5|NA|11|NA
ASSFGSEDEQY
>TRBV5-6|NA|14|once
ASSRSQGYSNQPQH
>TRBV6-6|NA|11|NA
ASSYSNGGAGF
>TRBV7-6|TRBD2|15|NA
ASSLTHGLAERNEQF
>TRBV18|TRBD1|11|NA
ASSPQDRGLFT
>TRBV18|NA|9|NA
ASSNYNEQF
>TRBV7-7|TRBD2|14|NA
ASSRWPGLPHYEQF